This T cell receptor beta chain originates from a study of identical twins. In TCRdb, the 5' RACE reads were re-called with MiXCR into one record per CDR3 protein. The sample contains some 790,000 distinct CDR3 sequences, 15% to 20% of which appear only once. These records were also assigned to another study, of T cells expressing NK-cell markers.

Material: PBMCs. The sequence was obtained from a woman younger than 30 in good health.

The CDR3 DNA sequence: TGCAGCGCCATCCGGGGCGAGCAGTACTTC. Its translation: CSAIRGEQYF. V usage is TRBV29-1 and J usage is TRBJ2-7; tentative D call: TRBD2 (5 bases). CDR3 length equals 10 residues. V lost 7 bases and J 6 bases, leaving 10 bases between the germline ends. Germline CDR1 SQVTM, CDR2 ANQGSEA.